These T cell receptor beta chains were read from a single sample in a study of T-cell reconstitution after alpha-beta-depleted transplantation in children. Each CDR3 protein gets one entry after TCRdb re-called the PCR reads with MiXCR. Counted here are about 16,000 distinct CDR3 sequences, about 7.7% occurring once; the ten biggest clones make up 36%. Sequences were derived from PBMCs, mostly from graft donor cells, sampled 60 days after TCRalphabeta/CD19-depleted stem cell transplant. These TCRs come from a boy under two years old who had a stem cell transplant for Wiskott-Aldrich syndrome, so the T cells may come from the graft donor. Both conserved end residues are part of each CDR3. A D gene is named only where the DNA matches it firmly. Only some rows state a clone size, as once, few, many or a class for expanded clones.

abundance: many
j_gene: TRBJ2-2
v_gene: TRBV5-8
d_gene: TRBD2
CDR3aa: CASSLLRLAGGTGELFF
CDR3nt: TGTGCCAGCAGCTTGCTTCGACTAGCGGGAGGAACCGGGGAGCTGTTTTTT

abundance: few
j_gene: TRBJ1-1
v_gene: TRBV27
d_gene: NA
CDR3aa: CASSLRALANTEAFF
CDR3nt: TGTGCCAGCAGTTTAAGGGCCCTGGCGAACACTGAAGCTTTCTTT

abundance: few
j_gene: TRBJ2-1
v_gene: TRBV4-1
d_gene: NA
CDR3aa: CASSQELPNPGANEQFF
CDR3nt: TGCGCCAGCAGCCAAGAACTTCCGAACCCGGGGGCCAATGAGCAGTTCTTC

abundance: many
j_gene: TRBJ2-1
v_gene: TRBV24-1
d_gene: TRBD2
CDR3aa: CATSGIRREGYNEQFF
CDR3nt: TGTGCCACCAGTGGGATCAGGCGGGAGGGCTACAATGAGCAGTTCTTC

abundance: many
j_gene: TRBJ2-2
v_gene: TRBV25-1
d_gene: TRBD1
CDR3aa: CASSEFGQGNTGELFF
CDR3nt: TGTGCCAGCAGTGAATTCGGACAGGGGAACACCGGGGAGCTGTTTTTT

abundance: NA
j_gene: TRBJ1-5
v_gene: TRBV28
d_gene: NA
CDR3aa: CASSGADYQPQHF
CDR3nt: TGTGCCAGCAGCGGGGCAGATTATCAGCCCCAGCATTTT

abundance: few
j_gene: TRBJ2-7
v_gene: TRBV20-1
d_gene: TRBD2
CDR3aa: CCARDSGTSGRIVYEQYF
CDR3nt: TGCTGTGCTAGAGACTCCGGGACTAGCGGGAGAATAGTCTACGAGCAGTACTTC

abundance: few
j_gene: TRBJ2-1
v_gene: TRBV11-2
d_gene: TRBD2
CDR3aa: CASSSQLAGAYNEQFF
CDR3nt: TGTGCCAGCAGCTCACAACTAGCGGGGGCCTACAATGAGCAGTTCTTC

abundance: many
j_gene: TRBJ2-2
v_gene: TRBV3-1
d_gene: NA
CDR3aa: CASRHGRRAVTGELFF
CDR3nt: TGTGCCAGCAGGCACGGTCGCCGGGCTGTCACCGGGGAGCTGTTTTTT

abundance: many
j_gene: TRBJ2-1
v_gene: TRBV7-6
d_gene: NA
CDR3aa: CASSLVASYNEQFF
CDR3nt: TGTGCCAGCAGCTTAGTGGCGTCATACAATGAGCAGTTCTTC

abundance: many
j_gene: TRBJ1-5
v_gene: TRBV20-1
d_gene: TRBD1
CDR3aa: CSASTGAGQPQHF
CDR3nt: TGCAGTGCTAGTACAGGGGCGGGTCAGCCCCAGCATTTT

abundance: medium-sized
j_gene: TRBJ2-2
v_gene: TRBV27
d_gene: NA
CDR3aa: CASARDPIGELFF
CDR3nt: TGTGCTTCCGCCCGGGACCCGATCGGGGAGCTGTTTTTT

abundance: many
j_gene: TRBJ2-5
v_gene: TRBV24-1
d_gene: NA
CDR3aa: CATKRGTQTQYF
CDR3nt: TGTGCCACCAAACGGGGTACGCAGACCCAGTACTTC

abundance: many
j_gene: TRBJ1-5
v_gene: TRBV15
d_gene: NA
CDR3aa: CATSSVWGVGNQPQHF
CDR3nt: TGTGCCACCAGCAGTGTTTGGGGGGTCGGCAATCAGCCCCAGCATTTT

abundance: many
j_gene: TRBJ1-1
v_gene: TRBV7-2
d_gene: NA
CDR3aa: CASRLTGRSFTEAFF
CDR3nt: TGTGCCAGCAGACTCACGGGACGGAGCTTCACTGAAGCTTTCTTT

abundance: many
j_gene: TRBJ1-2
v_gene: TRBV4-3
d_gene: TRBD1
CDR3aa: CASSVRTGWSGGYTF
CDR3nt: TGCGCCAGCAGCGTCCGGACAGGATGGTCTGGTGGCTACACCTTC

abundance: many
j_gene: TRBJ2-3
v_gene: TRBV7-9
d_gene: NA
CDR3aa: CASSLEFRWHSSTDTQYF
CDR3nt: TGTGCCAGCAGCTTAGAGTTTAGGTGGCATTCTAGCACAGATACGCAGTATTTT

abundance: NA
j_gene: TRBJ2-7
v_gene: TRBV28
d_gene: NA
CDR3aa: CASSVRGPLEQYF
CDR3nt: TGTGCCAGCAGCGTCCGGGGGCCTCTCGAGCAGTACTTC

abundance: many
j_gene: TRBJ2-1
v_gene: TRBV7-2
d_gene: TRBD1
CDR3aa: CASSRDRDYNEQFF
CDR3nt: TGTGCCAGCAGCCGGGACAGGGACTACAATGAGCAGTTCTTC

abundance: medium-sized
j_gene: TRBJ2-7
v_gene: TRBV29-1
d_gene: NA
CDR3aa: CSVWVNGQYF
CDR3nt: TGCAGCGTCTGGGTAAACGGGCAGTACTTC

abundance: many
j_gene: TRBJ2-2
v_gene: TRBV19
d_gene: NA
CDR3aa: CASRTLGTGGELFF
CDR3nt: TGTGCCAGTAGAACCCTCGGGACGGGCGGGGAGCTGTTTTTT

abundance: many
j_gene: TRBJ1-2
v_gene: TRBV28
d_gene: TRBD1
CDR3aa: CASSSSRDRWANYGYTF
CDR3nt: TGTGCCAGCAGTTCTTCCCGGGACAGGTGGGCAAACTATGGCTACACCTTC

abundance: few
j_gene: TRBJ2-5
v_gene: TRBV15
d_gene: NA
CDR3aa: CATSRDMTSEETQYF
CDR3nt: TGTGCCACCAGCAGAGATATGACGAGTGAAGAGACCCAGTACTTC

abundance: many
j_gene: TRBJ2-7
v_gene: TRBV5-1
d_gene: TRBD1
CDR3aa: CASSLEQGAVEQYF
CDR3nt: TGCGCCAGCAGCTTGGAACAGGGGGCGGTCGAGCAGTACTTC